This is a list of T cell receptor beta chains from one sample in a study of shared T cell receptors in the human thymus. The protocol was immunoSEQ multiplex PCR, while the TCRdb copy is restricted to in-frame clones and leaves out a portion. Here the sample spans about 400,000 clones, 95% being singletons. What was sequenced was thymocytes. The source of these receptors is a human donor. CDR3s include the opening cysteine and the closing phenylalanine or tryptophan. The D gene is left open where the match is weak. The size field is filled for only some rows; it gives once, few, many or a size class.

few,NA,TRBJ1-5,TRBV7-9,TGTGCCAGCAGTCACGGGTTCTTGCCCCAGCATTTT,CASSHGFLPQHF
NA,TRBD2,TRBJ2-7,TRBV27,TGTGCCAGCAGCGAAGGGACTAGCGGAGCCTACGAGCAGTACTTC,CASSEGTSGAYEQYF
NA,TRBD2,TRBJ2-1,TRBV6-1,TGTGCCAGCAGTGGTCTTTCCGGGACTAGCGGGAGGGGTCGAAATGAGCAGTTCTTC,CASSGLSGTSGRGRNEQFF
NA,NA,TRBJ2-1,TRBV15,TGTGCCACCAGCAGAGTAAGTAAGCGAAACTACAATGAGCAGTTCTTC,CATSRVSKRNYNEQFF
NA,NA,TRBJ2-3,TRBV5-1,TGCGCCAGCAGCTTGAGATTAACTCCCGGGAGCACAGATACGCAGTATTTT,CASSLRLTPGSTDTQYF
NA,NA,TRBJ2-3,TRBV11-2,TGTGCCAGCAGCTTAGCTAGGGGCAACCATGCGCAGTATTTT,CASSLARGNHAQYF
NA,NA,TRBJ1-1,TRBV10-3,TGTGCCATCAGTGAGTTGGCAGGAGAGAACACTGAAGCTTTCTTT,CAISELAGENTEAFF
NA,NA,TRBJ2-7,TRBV4-3,TGCGCCAGCAGCCAAGAAAAAGGGCAACGCCAGGGAGCCTACGAGCAGTACTTC,CASSQEKGQRQGAYEQYF
NA,NA,TRBJ1-2,TRBV7-2,TGTGCCAGCAGCTTAGGCAGGGTATATGGCTACACCTTC,CASSLGRVYGYTF
once,NA,TRBJ2-7,TRBV28,TGTGCCAGCAGTTCCCCGGTAGCCTACGAGCAGTACTTC,CASSSPVAYEQYF
NA,TRBD2,TRBJ2-7,TRBV28,TGTGCCAGCAGTCAGGGACTAGCTTTTACCTACGAGCAGTACTTC,CASSQGLAFTYEQYF
NA,TRBD2,TRBJ2-3,TRBV25-1,TGTGCCAGCAGTGAAATCCGAAGCGGGAGGGGTACAGATACGCAGTATTTT,CASSEIRSGRGTDTQYF
once,NA,TRBJ2-5,TRBV5-1,TGCGCCAGCAGCGGACTGCGAGGAGGCCCAGAAGAGACCCAGTACTTC,CASSGLRGGPEETQYF
NA,NA,TRBJ2-3,TRBV5-5,TGTGCCAGCAGCTTGGAAGTGAGCACAGATACGCAGTATTTT,CASSLEVSTDTQYF
NA,NA,TRBJ2-5,TRBV4-1,TGCGCCAGCAGCCAAGAGTCGGACGCTGCCGGCCCCTACCAAGAGACCCAGTACTTC,CASSQESDAAGPYQETQYF
NA,TRBD2,TRBJ2-3,TRBV5-4,TGTGCCAGCAGCTTGGATAGCGGGAGGGCAGATACGCAGTATTTT,CASSLDSGRADTQYF
NA,TRBD1,TRBJ1-1,TRBV11-2,TGTGCCAGCACTACGGGACAGAGTAACACTGAAGCTTTCTTT,CASTTGQSNTEAFF
NA,NA,TRBJ2-7,TRBV11-2,TGTGCCAGCAGCTTAGCCCCAGGGATCGACGAGCAGTACTTC,CASSLAPGIDEQYF
NA,TRBD1,TRBJ2-7,TRBV6-1,TGTGCCAGCAGTGACACCAGGGGGACGGGCATGGGAGAGCAGTACTTC,CASSDTRGTGMGEQYF
NA,NA,TRBJ1-2,TRBV11-2,TGTGCCAGCAGCTTACCCGGGCACTATGGCTACACCTTC,CASSLPGHYGYTF
NA,NA,TRBJ2-1,TRBV12-2,TGTGCAAGTGTCCACAATGAGCAGTTCTTC,CASVHNEQFF
NA,NA,TRBJ2-7,TRBV6-1,TGTGCCACCCGGGGGTATGTCGAGCAGTACTTC,CATRGYVEQYF
NA,TRBD1,TRBJ2-4,TRBV15,TGTGCCACCAGCAGAGAACAGGGGCGGGCCAAAAACATTCAGTACTTC,CATSREQGRAKNIQYF
NA,TRBD2,TRBJ2-7,TRBV9,TGTGCCAGCAGCGTAGGCTTGCGGGAGAGGGAGGGCGGCGAGCAGTACTTC,CASSVGLREREGGEQYF
NA,TRBD1,TRBJ1-4,TRBV9,TGTGCCAGCAGCGTAGAGGGACAGGAGCACGAAAAACTGTTTTTT,CASSVEGQEHEKLFF
NA,NA,TRBJ1-1,TRBV5-4,TGTGCCAGCAGCTTGAACGGCGGGGGGGTCACTGAAGCTTTCTTT,CASSLNGGGVTEAFF
NA,NA,TRBJ1-1,TRBV5-4,TGTGCCACCCGCGCGGACGGCAACACTGAAGCTTTCTTT,CATRADGNTEAFF
NA,TRBD1,TRBJ2-7,TRBV2,TGTGCCAGCAGTGAAGCGCTTACAGGGGACTACGAGCAGTACTTC,CASSEALTGDYEQYF
NA,NA,TRBJ2-3,TRBV28,TGTGCCAGCAGGTCGGGGGACCTCAAGAGTACGCAGTATTTT,CASRSGDLKSTQYF
NA,TRBD1,TRBJ2-6,TRBV28,TGTGCCAGCAGTAATGACAGGGACGCCTCTGGGGCCAACGTCCTGACTTTC,CASSNDRDASGANVLTF
NA,NA,TRBJ2-5,TRBV28,TGTGCCAGCAGAATGGGACGCGGGGTGGGGGAGACCCAGTACTTC,CASRMGRGVGETQYF
NA,NA,TRBJ2-4,TRBV20-1,TGCAGTGCTAGAGATCGAACCGGCTGGTACTTC,CSARDRTGWYF
NA,TRBD2,TRBJ2-1,TRBV25-1,TGTGCCAGCAGTCCCCGAGTCGGTAGCGGGAGGGTTGAGCAGTTCTTC,CASSPRVGSGRVEQFF
NA,TRBD1,TRBJ2-7,TRBV6-1,TGTGCCAGCAGTGATACAGGGGGCCCCAACGAGCAGTACTTC,CASSDTGGPNEQYF
NA,NA,TRBJ2-1,TRBV7-6,TGTGCCAGCAGCTTAGATGGTTGGATAGCGGTCCCCTACAATGAGCAGTTCTTC,CASSLDGWIAVPYNEQFF
NA,TRBD2,TRBJ2-1,TRBV7-3,TGTGCCAGCAGCTGTCGGTGGGAGGGGATGCTTAGCTCCTACAATGAGCAGTTCTTC,CASSCRWEGMLSSYNEQFF
NA,TRBD2,TRBJ2-1,TRBV4-2,TGTGCCAGCAGCCGACGACTAGCAGGAAGCCCCAACCTATCCTACAATGAGCAGTTCTTC,CASSRRLAGSPNLSYNEQFF
NA,NA,TRBJ2-7,TRBV28,TGTGCCAGCAGTTTTGGGGGGCAGCCCTACGAGCAGTACTTC,CASSFGGQPYEQYF
NA,NA,TRBJ1-5,TRBV6-6,TGTGCCAGCAGTTTTCAGGGTCAGCCCCAGCATTTT,CASSFQGQPQHF
NA,NA,TRBJ2-4,TRBV10-1,TGCGCCAGCATCCCGAAGGGGGTGGGCAAAAACATTCAGTACTTC,CASIPKGVGKNIQYF
NA,NA,TRBJ2-2,TRBV2,TGTGCCACCTCCCCGCCAGCCGGGACGGAGACCACCGGGGAGCTGTTTTTT,CATSPPAGTETTGELFF
NA,NA,TRBJ2-7,TRBV11-2,TGTGCCAGCAGCTTAGATTGGGAACGGGCCGCCTACGAGCAGTACTTC,CASSLDWERAAYEQYF
NA,NA,TRBJ2-3,TRBV19,TGTGCCAGTAAGGACACGACAGATACGCAGTATTTT,CASKDTTDTQYF
NA,NA,TRBJ1-1,TRBV6-6,TGTGCCAGCAGTTACGCAGGAGCCGCTTTCTTT,CASSYAGAAFF
NA,TRBD1,TRBJ2-3,TRBV30,TGTGCCTGGAGTGGAGGCAGGGGGAGCTCAGATACGCAGTATTTT,CAWSGGRGSSDTQYF
NA,TRBD2,TRBJ2-7,TRBV4-3,TGCGCCAGCAGCCAACACCCCCCCGGGACTAGCATAGACGAGCAGTACTTC,CASSQHPPGTSIDEQYF
NA,NA,TRBJ2-3,TRBV6-1,TGTGCCAGCAGTGACCTTAGGGGGACGGACACAGATACGCAGTATTTT,CASSDLRGTDTDTQYF
NA,NA,TRBJ1-1,TRBV5-1,TGCGCCAGCAGCCAGGACGGCGTTTGGGCTTTCTTT,CASSQDGVWAFF
NA,NA,TRBJ1-2,TRBV4-2,TGTGCCAGCAGCCAATCCCCAGGACGGATTCAACTTAACTATGGCTACACCTTC,CASSQSPGRIQLNYGYTF
NA,TRBD1,TRBJ1-1,TRBV7-9,TGTGCCAGCAGCTCGCGGACAGGGAGGGCGAACACTGAAGCTTTCTTT,CASSSRTGRANTEAFF
NA,TRBD1,TRBJ2-7,TRBV13,TGTGCCAGCAGCTTAGACAGGGACAGGGAGAACGAGCAGTACTTC,CASSLDRDRENEQYF
NA,NA,TRBJ2-7,TRBV4-1,TGCGCCAGCAGCCAAGACTCAGTTTCCTACGAGCAGTACTTC,CASSQDSVSYEQYF
once,NA,TRBJ2-7,TRBV5-4,TGTGCCAGCAGCTTGCAGGTAGCGGCCCTAGACGAGCAGTACTTC,CASSLQVAALDEQYF
once,NA,TRBJ2-5,TRBV28,TGTGCCAGCAGGGGGACTTTTCCACAAGAGACCCAGTACTTC,CASRGTFPQETQYF
NA,NA,TRBJ2-1,TRBV5-4,TGTGCCAGCAGCTTGTCCCAGGGCCCCTACAATGAGCAGTTCTTC,CASSLSQGPYNEQFF